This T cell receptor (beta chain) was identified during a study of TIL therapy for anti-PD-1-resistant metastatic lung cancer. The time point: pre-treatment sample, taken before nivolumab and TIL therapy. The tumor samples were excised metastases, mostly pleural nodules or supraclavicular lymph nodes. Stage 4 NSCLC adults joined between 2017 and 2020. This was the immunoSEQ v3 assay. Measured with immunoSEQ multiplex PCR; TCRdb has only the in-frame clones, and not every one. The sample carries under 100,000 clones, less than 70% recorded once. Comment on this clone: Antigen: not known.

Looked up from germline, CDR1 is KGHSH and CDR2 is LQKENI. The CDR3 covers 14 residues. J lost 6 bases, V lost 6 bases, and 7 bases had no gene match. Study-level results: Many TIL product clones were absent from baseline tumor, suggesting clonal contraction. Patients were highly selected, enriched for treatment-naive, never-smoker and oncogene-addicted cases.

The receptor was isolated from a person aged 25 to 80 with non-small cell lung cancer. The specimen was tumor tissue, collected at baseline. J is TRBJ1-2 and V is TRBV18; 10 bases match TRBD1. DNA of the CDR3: TGTGCCAGCTCCCCGGGACAGGGGTCAGATGGCTACACCTTC. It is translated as CASSPGQGSDGYTF.